This TCR beta chain was found in a study of cytomegalovirus exposure and HLA in healthy donors. Study-wide context: Early release data held tens of millions of unique TCRs from HLA-typed donors.

Deletions cut 0 bases from V and 3 bases from J, with 9 bases between. The germline CDR1 and CDR2 sequences are SGHRS and YFSETQ. This CDR3 contains 15 residues. In regard to this clone: The antigen remains undetermined.

The PCR was carried out with 60 Vbeta primers and 13 Jbeta primers. The method was immunoSEQ multiplex PCR; TCRdb's version includes in-frame clones alone and lacks a portion of them. The data contain about 160,000 clones, around 72% of them singletons. The study's findings and limits: Previously analyzed data showed that most TCR beta V segments were productive at a frequency of about 87% or about 30%.

The sequenced sample consisted of PBMCs. The chain combines TRBV5-1 with TRBJ2-2; D uncertain. This clonotype was sampled from a female donor in good health and CMV-seronegative. CDR3 amino acids: CASSLDPADTGELFF. CDR3 in DNA: TGCGCCAGCAGCTTGGACCCGGCGGACACCGGGGAGCTGTTTTTT.